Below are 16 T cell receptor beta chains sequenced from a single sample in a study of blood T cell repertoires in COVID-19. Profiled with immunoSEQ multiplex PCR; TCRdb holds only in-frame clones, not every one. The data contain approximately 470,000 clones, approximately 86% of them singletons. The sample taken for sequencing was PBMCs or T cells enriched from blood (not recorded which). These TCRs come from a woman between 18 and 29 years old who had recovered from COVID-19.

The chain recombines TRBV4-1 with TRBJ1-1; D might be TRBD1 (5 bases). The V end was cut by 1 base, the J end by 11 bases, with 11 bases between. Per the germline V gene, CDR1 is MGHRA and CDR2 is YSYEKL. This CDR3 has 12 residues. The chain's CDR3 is CASSQVGGGAFF. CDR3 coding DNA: TGCGCCAGCAGCCAAGTTGGGGGAGGGGCTTTCTTT.

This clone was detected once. The CDR3 bases are TGTGCCAGCAGCTTTAAGCTCAATGAGCAGTTCTTC. It is translated as CASSFKLNEQFF. The gene calls are TRBV11-1 and TRBJ2-1; D gene ambiguous. Between the trimmed V and J ends, which lost 3 bases and 6 bases, there was a span of 6 bases. The germline gives CDR1 SGHAT, CDR2 FQDESV (reference sequence). The CDR3 has 12 residues.

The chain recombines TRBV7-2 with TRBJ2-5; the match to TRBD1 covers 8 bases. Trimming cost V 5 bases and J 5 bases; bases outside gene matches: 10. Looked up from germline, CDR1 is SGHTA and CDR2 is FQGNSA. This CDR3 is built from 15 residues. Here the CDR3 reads CASSPRQGTWETQYF. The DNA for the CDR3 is TGTGCCAGCAGCCCAAGACAGGGGACATGGGAGACCCAGTACTTC.

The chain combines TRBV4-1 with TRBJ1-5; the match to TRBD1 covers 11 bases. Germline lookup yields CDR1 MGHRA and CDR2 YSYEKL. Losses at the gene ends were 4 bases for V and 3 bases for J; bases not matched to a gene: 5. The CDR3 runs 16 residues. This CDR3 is CASSRRDRGDNQPQHF. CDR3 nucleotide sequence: TGCGCCAGCAGCCGGAGGGACAGGGGGGACAATCAGCCCCAGCATTTT.

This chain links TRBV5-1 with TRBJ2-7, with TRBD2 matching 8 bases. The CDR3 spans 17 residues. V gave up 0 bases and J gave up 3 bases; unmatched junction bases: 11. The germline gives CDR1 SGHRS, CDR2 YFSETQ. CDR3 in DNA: TGCGCCAGCAGCTTGGATAGCGGGGAAAGTAACCTCTACGAGCAGTACTTC. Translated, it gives CASSLDSGESNLYEQYF.

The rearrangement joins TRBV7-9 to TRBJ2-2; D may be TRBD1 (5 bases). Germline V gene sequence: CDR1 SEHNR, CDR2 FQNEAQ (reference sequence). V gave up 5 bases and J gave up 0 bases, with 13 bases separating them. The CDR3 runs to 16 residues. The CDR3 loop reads CASSGAVLANTGELFF. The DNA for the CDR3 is TGTGCCAGCAGCGGGGCGGTCCTAGCGAACACCGGGGAGCTGTTTTTT.

CDR3 in DNA: TGTGCCAGCGTCGGATCAGGGGCGATATACGAGCAGTACTTC. It yields the protein CASVGSGAIYEQYF. The rearrangement uses TRBV6-6 and TRBJ2-7, with D perhaps matching TRBD1 (6 bases). V was shortened by 8 bases and J by 4 bases, with 18 bases between the two germline ends. Germline V gene data show CDR1 as MNHNY and CDR2 as SVGAGI (reference sequence). The CDR3 spans 14 residues.

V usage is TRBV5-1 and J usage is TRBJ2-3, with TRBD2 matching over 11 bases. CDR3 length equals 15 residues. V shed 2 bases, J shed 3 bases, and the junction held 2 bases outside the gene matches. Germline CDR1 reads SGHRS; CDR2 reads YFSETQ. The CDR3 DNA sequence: TGCGCCAGCAGCTTATTAGCGGGGGGGACAGATACGCAGTATTTT. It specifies CASSLLAGGTDTQYF.

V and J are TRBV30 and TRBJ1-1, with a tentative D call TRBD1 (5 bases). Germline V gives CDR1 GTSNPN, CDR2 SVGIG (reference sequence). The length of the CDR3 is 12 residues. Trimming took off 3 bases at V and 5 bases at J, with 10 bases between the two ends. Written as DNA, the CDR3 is TGTGCCTGGAGGACAGTTTGGACTGAAGCTTTCTTT. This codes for CAWRTVWTEAFF.

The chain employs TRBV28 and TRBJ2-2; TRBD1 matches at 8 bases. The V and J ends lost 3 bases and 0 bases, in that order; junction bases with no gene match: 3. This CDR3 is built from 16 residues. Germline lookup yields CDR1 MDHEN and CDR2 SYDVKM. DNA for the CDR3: TGTGCCAGCAGTTTTCTCAGGGGGCCGAACACCGGGGAGCTGTTTTTT. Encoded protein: CASSFLRGPNTGELFF.

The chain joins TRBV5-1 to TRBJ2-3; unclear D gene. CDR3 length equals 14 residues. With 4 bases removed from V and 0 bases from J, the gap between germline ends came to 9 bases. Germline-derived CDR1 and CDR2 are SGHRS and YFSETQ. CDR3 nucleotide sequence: TGCGCCAGCAGCGTGGTTTCTAGCACAGATACGCAGTATTTT. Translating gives CASSVVSSTDTQYF.

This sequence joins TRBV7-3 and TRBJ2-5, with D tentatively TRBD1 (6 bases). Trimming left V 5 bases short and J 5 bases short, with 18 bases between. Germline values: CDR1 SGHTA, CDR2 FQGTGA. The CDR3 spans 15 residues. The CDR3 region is CASSPGTQRGETQYF. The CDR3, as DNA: TGTGCCAGCAGCCCCGGGACCCAAAGGGGGGAGACCCAGTACTTC.

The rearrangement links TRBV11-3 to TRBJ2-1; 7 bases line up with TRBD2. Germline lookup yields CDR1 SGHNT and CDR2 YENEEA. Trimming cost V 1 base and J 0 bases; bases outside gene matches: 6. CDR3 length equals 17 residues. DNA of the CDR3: TGTGCCAGCAGCTTAGGGGGAGGGGAGAGCTCCTACAATGAGCAGTTCTTC. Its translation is CASSLGGGESSYNEQFF.

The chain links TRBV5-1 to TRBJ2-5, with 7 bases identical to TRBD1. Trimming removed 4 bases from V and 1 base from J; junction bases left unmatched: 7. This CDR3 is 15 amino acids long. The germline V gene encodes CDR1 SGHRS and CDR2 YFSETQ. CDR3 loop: CASSQNRGLQETQYF. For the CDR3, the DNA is TGCGCCAGCAGCCAGAACAGGGGCCTCCAAGAGACCCAGTACTTC.

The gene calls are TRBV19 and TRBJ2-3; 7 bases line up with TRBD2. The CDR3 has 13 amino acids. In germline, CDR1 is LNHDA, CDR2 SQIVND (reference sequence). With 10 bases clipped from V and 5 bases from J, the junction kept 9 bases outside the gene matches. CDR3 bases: TGTGCCACTCAGACGGGGGGTCGAGATACGCAGTATTTT. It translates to CATQTGGRDTQYF.

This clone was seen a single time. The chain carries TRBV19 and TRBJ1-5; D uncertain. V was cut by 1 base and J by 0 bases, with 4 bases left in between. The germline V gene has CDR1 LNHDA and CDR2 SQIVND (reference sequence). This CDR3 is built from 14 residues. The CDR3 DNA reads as TGTGCCAGTAGTATAGGACTTAGCAATCAGCCCCAGCATTTT. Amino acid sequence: CASSIGLSNQPQHF.